These 3 T cell receptor beta chains were all obtained from the same sample, sequenced in a study of blood T cells in healthy people across ages (dated by TCRdb to 2015 to 2017). Library creation used 5' RACE. TCRdb shows the sequencer as Illumina HiSeq 2500. The second PCR ran for about 7 to 11 cycles and used a J-beta primer mix along with a sample-barcoded 5' primer. The raw public reads went through TCRdb reprocessing: fastp at Q25, MiXCR clone calling, in-frame beta chains kept. All rows with the same CDR3 protein become a single entry with the most common DNA and genes. This sample lists about 780,000 distinct CDR3 sequences; more than 25% were detected once. The top ten hold around 2.9% of the sample. This same sample was also taken into another study, of T cells of mothers and their children.

The specimen was blood. Receptor source: a boy aged 5-17 years in good health.

This clonotype has just a few counts. J is TRBJ2-3 and V is TRBV4-2; D gene unclear. Trimming shortened V by 1 base and J by 5 bases, and 10 bases separated the two germline ends. CDR3 length equals 14 residues. CDR1 is LGHNA, CDR2 YNFKEQ, per germline. The CDR3 protein is CASSQGSSRDTQYF. The CDR3 nucleotides read TGTGCCAGCAGCCAAGGGTCGTCTCGAGATACGCAGTATTTT.

The rearrangement links TRBV12-3 or TRBV12-4 to TRBJ1-2; a possible D gene is TRBD1 (5 bases). The CDR3 is 13 amino acids. Trimming took 7 bases from V and 6 from J, leaving 15 bases between them. The CDR3 region is CASTAGPYHGYTF. CDR3 bases: TGTGCCAGCACCGCAGGGCCATATCATGGCTACACCTTC.

This clonotype was seen more than once but under ten times. This chain connects TRBV10-3 to TRBJ1-1, with 7 bases fitting TRBD1. This CDR3 region has 12 residues. Trimming took 5 bases from V and 3 from J; bases not matched to a gene: 0. CDR1 is ENHRY and CDR2 is SYGVKD in the germline V gene. The chain's CDR3 is CAISTGDTEAFF. DNA of the CDR3: TGTGCCATCAGTACAGGGGACACTGAAGCTTTCTTT.